Listed below are T cell receptor beta chains from one sample, sequenced in a study of T cell repertoires in cytomegalovirus infection. Each CDR3 protein is one row after TCRdb ran MiXCR on the reads. The table records about 890,000 distinct CDR3 sequences, around 31% of them present only once. What these receptors recognize is not known. Sequencing used cultured CD8+ T cells from PBMCs, obtained from culture after CMV antigen stimulation. These receptor sequences come from a human donor in good health (CMV status not recorded). Some clones in this sample may be carry-over from other donors' samples. The CDR3 runs from the conserved cysteine through the conserved F or W. D genes are given only for firm matches. Clone sizes are given selectively: once, few, many, or a class where the clone is expanded.

d_gene	abundance	j_gene	v_gene	CDR3nt	CDR3aa
-	-	TRBJ1-6	TRBV7-6	TGTGCCAGCAGTGTCACTTGGGGAGGTAATTCACCCCTCCACTTT	CASSVTWGGNSPLHF
-	-	TRBJ2-3	TRBV6-1	TGTGCCAGCAGTGAAAGGGCAGGACCAGATACGCAGTATTTT	CASSERAGPDTQYF
-	few	TRBJ2-1	TRBV4-1	TGCGCCAGCAGCCAAAAGTGGGTAGTACGGGACGGTCCCTACAATGAGCAGTTCTTC	CASSQKWVVRDGPYNEQFF
-	-	TRBJ1-6	TRBV27	TGTGCCAGCAGGAAAGGGAACTCCTATAATTCACCCCTCCACTTT	CASRKGNSYNSPLHF
TRBD1	-	TRBJ1-5	TRBV2	TGTGCCAGCAGTGAGAGCAGGGACAGGGTGGATCAGCCCCAGCATTTT	CASSESRDRVDQPQHF
-	many	TRBJ1-5	TRBV7-2	TGTGCCAGCAGCTTAGAGGGGATTGGCAATCAGCCCCAGCATTTT	CASSLEGIGNQPQHF
-	few	TRBJ2-7	TRBV7-9	TGTGCCAGCAGCGCTCAGGGGAACGAGCAGTACTTC	CASSAQGNEQYF
TRBD1	-	TRBJ1-1	TRBV5-8	TGTGCCAGCAGCAAAGCCGGGACAGGGAAGGAAGCTTTCTTT	CASSKAGTGKEAFF
TRBD1	-	TRBJ1-2	TRBV10-3	TGTGCCATCAGTGAGGCCTACGCCGGGACAGGGGTCTATGGCTACACCTTC	CAISEAYAGTGVYGYTF
-	-	TRBJ2-2	TRBV12-5	TGTGCTAGTGGTCCCAATCAACCGGATTCAGAGGTCGGGGAGCTGTTTTTT	CASGPNQPDSEVGELFF
-	-	TRBJ2-1	TRBV6-5	TGTGCCAGCAGTTACTCTGGACAGCTCAATGAGCAGTTCTTC	CASSYSGQLNEQFF
-	-	TRBJ2-7	TRBV7-9	TGTGCCAGCAGCTTAGTTGTCGACGAGCAGTACTTC	CASSLVVDEQYF
-	-	TRBJ2-5	TRBV7-6	TGTGCCAGCAGCTACCCCGTTGATGGATCCCTCCAAGAGACCCAGTACTTC	CASSYPVDGSLQETQYF
-	-	TRBJ2-5	TRBV6-1	TGTGCCAGCAACTTCTGGGGGGCCCAAGAGACCCAGTACTTC	CASNFWGAQETQYF
TRBD1	few	TRBJ1-2	TRBV12-5	TGTGCTAGGCGAGGACAGGACTATGGCTACACCTTC	CARRGQDYGYTF
-	-	TRBJ1-1	TRBV28	TGTGCCAGCACCACCCCTGGGACGAGAGAAGCTTTCTTT	CASTTPGTREAFF
-	many	TRBJ1-1	TRBV20-1	TGCAGTGCGACCAAGGGGGGCACTGAAGCTTTCTTT	CSATKGGTEAFF
TRBD1	-	TRBJ2-3	TRBV28	TGTGCCAGCAGTTTAGGGACAGGTTGGGAAGATACGCAGTATTTT	CASSLGTGWEDTQYF
-	-	TRBJ1-1	TRBV28	TGTGCCAGCAGCCCCAATCGGGGGACTGAAGCTTTCTTT	CASSPNRGTEAFF
TRBD2	-	TRBJ2-1	TRBV3-1	TGTGCCAGCAGCCCCTGGCGGGGGGGCTCGAATGAGCAGTTCTTC	CASSPWRGGSNEQFF
-	-	TRBJ1-2	TRBV27	TGTGCCAGCAGTTTTTTTCAGGGGTCGTATGGCTACACCTTC	CASSFFQGSYGYTF
-	-	TRBJ1-6	TRBV20-1	TGCAGTGCTGGGGGGAACAGGGCACCCTATAATTCACCCCTCCACTTT	CSAGGNRAPYNSPLHF
-	-	TRBJ1-5	TRBV19	TGTGCCAGTAGTATGGCGGACGGAAATCAGACCCAGCATTTT	CASSMADGNQTQHF